These 25 T cell receptor beta chains came from one sample sequenced in a study of OX40 agonist ivuxolimab in advanced cancers. The repertoire was sequenced with immunoSEQ multiplex PCR; TCRdb's copy has only in-frame clones and lacks some. This sample yields about 73,000 clones, of which about 87% are seen a single time; approximately 11% belongs to the top ten. The specimen comprised CD4+ or CD8+ T cells sorted from blood, sampled in a trial of the OX40 agonist ivuxolimab. These receptors came from an adult with an advanced solid tumor such as melanoma, head and neck, liver or kidney cancer.

The chain joins TRBV28 to TRBJ2-1; TRBD1 agrees at 10 bases. The germline V gene has CDR1 MDHEN and CDR2 SYDVKM. CDR3 length: 15 amino acids. J lost 4 bases, V lost 3 bases, and 3 bases had no gene match. CDR3 coding DNA: TGTGCCAGCAGTTTTGGGACAGGGGTTTACAATGAGCAGTTCTTC. Translating it yields CASSFGTGVYNEQFF.

The rearrangement links TRBV5-1 to TRBJ2-1; D may be TRBD1 (6 bases). V lost 0 bases and J lost 7, with 8 bases in between. Germline lookup yields CDR1 SGHRS and CDR2 YFSETQ. The CDR3 spans 13 residues. The CDR3 reads CASSLVRGNEQFF. CDR3 nucleotides: TGCGCCAGCAGCTTGGTCAGGGGTAATGAGCAGTTCTTC.

V usage is TRBV27 and J usage is TRBJ1-2, with TRBD1 matching over 8 bases. Per the germline V gene, CDR1 is MNHEY and CDR2 is SMNVEV (reference sequence). Unmatched junction bases numbered 4, after V lost 6 bases and J lost 4 bases. The CDR3 is 13 residues long. The CDR3 reads CASSLGTGYGYTF. The CDR3 DNA is TGTGCCAGCAGCCTCGGGACAGGCTATGGCTACACCTTC.

The chain combines TRBV10-3 with TRBJ2-7; the D is unclear. V was trimmed by 4 bases and J by 2 bases, leaving 6 bases between them. The CDR3 totals 12 residues. The germline V gene has CDR1 ENHRY and CDR2 SYGVKD. This chain's CDR3 is CAISGQAYEQYF. The CDR3 DNA follows: TGTGCCATCAGTGGACAAGCCTACGAGCAGTACTTC.

This clone has just one count. The chain carries TRBV21-1 and TRBJ2-1; the table's TRBD2 call for D was not verified on the DNA. TRBV21-1 is listed as a pseudogene. The length of the CDR3 is 18 residues. As DNA, the CDR3 is TGTGCCAGCAGCAAAGATGGACTTGCGGGGGGCGCACTCAATGAGCAGTTCTTC. Its protein is CASSKDGLAGGALNEQFF.

The J gene is TRBJ2-7, the V gene TRBV7-8; 7 positions match TRBD2. With 4 bases clipped from V and 0 bases from J, the junction kept 6 bases outside the gene matches. This CDR3 has 15 residues. In germline, CDR1 is SGHVS, CDR2 FQNEAQ. The CDR3 sequence is CASSSLGRASYEQYF. The CDR3 coding sequence is TGTGCCAGCAGCTCCCTGGGGAGGGCCTCCTACGAGCAGTACTTC.

This clone was counted once. V usage is TRBV19 and J usage is TRBJ1-1; D gene uncertain. CDR1 is LNHDA and CDR2 is SQIVND in the germline V gene (reference sequence). V was clipped by 3 bases and J by 1 base, with 9 bases between them. The CDR3 length is 14 residues. CDR3 amino acids: CASSMGGGNTEAFF. The CDR3 coding sequence is TGTGCCAGTAGTATGGGCGGAGGGAACACTGAAGCTTTCTTT.

The chain joins TRBV29-1 to TRBJ2-2; the D is unclear. CDR1 is SQVTM, CDR2 ANQGSEA, per germline. The CDR3 is made up of 12 amino acids. The V end was cut by 6 bases, the J end by 5 bases, with 10 bases between. DNA for the CDR3: TGCAGCGTCCCCGATGGAACCGGGGAGCTGTTTTTT. This encodes CSVPDGTGELFF.

V is TRBV9 and J is TRBJ2-5; possibly TRBD1 or TRBD2 for D (7 bases each). Germline assignment: CDR1 SGDLS and CDR2 YYNGEE. The CDR3 contains 14 residues. The germline V and J ends were trimmed by 4 bases and 4 bases, with 14 bases remaining between them. CDR3 coding DNA: TGTGCCAGCAGCTATGACAGGGAGGGAGAGACCCAGTACTTC. It is translated as CASSYDREGETQYF.

This chain joins TRBV7-9 and TRBJ1-1; 8 bases line up with TRBD1. Germline assignment: CDR1 SEHNR and CDR2 FQNEAQ (reference sequence). V shed 0 bases and J 6 bases; nucleotides not matched to a gene: 6. The CDR3 is 15 residues long. DNA of the CDR3: TGTGCCAGCAGCTTAGCACAGGGGGGTCATTCTGAAGCTTTCTTT. Its protein is CASSLAQGGHSEAFF.

With regard to this clone: At one end the junction does not follow the germline gene, possibly because of a read error. This chain connects TRBV2 to TRBJ1-2; maybe TRBD1 (5 bases). CDR1 is SNHLY and CDR2 is FYNNEI in the germline V gene. This CDR3 contains 8 residues. The CDR3 nucleotides are TGTGCCAGCGGGACTTTTCCCTTC. Translating it yields CASGTFPF.

Of note for this clone: Other DNA sequences of this sample code for an identical CDR3. J is TRBJ2-7 and V is TRBV10-3; no clear D. The CDR3 contains 13 residues. CDR1 ENHRY and CDR2 SYGVKD come from the germline V gene. Between the trimmed V and J ends, which lost 3 bases and 4 bases, there was a span of 10 bases. CDR3: CAISDSGPYEQYF. The CDR3 DNA reads as TGTGCCATCAGTGACTCCGGTCCGTACGAGCAGTACTTC.

The chain links TRBV2 to TRBJ2-1; 11 positions match TRBD1. The CDR3 is 15 residues long. CDR1 and CDR2 from the germline V gene are SNHLY and FYNNEI. Unmatched junction bases numbered 3, after V lost 6 bases and J lost 2 bases. CDR3 residues: CASRRTGGTYNEQFF. The CDR3 DNA reads TGTGCCAGCAGAAGGACAGGGGGCACCTACAATGAGCAGTTCTTC.

This clone has only one observation. The chain has TRBV2 and TRBJ1-5, with 7 bases identical to TRBD1. Trimming removed 7 bases from V and 3 bases from J; junction bases left unmatched: 6. Looked up from germline, CDR1 is SNHLY and CDR2 is FYNNEI. The CDR3 consists of 14 residues. CDR3 amino acids: CASTAGQYNQPQHF. The CDR3, as DNA: TGTGCCAGCACTGCGGGACAGTACAATCAGCCCCAGCATTTT.

CDR3 sequence reads: CAGSTQGKEKLFF. In nucleotides, the CDR3 is TGTGCCGGGAGTACACAGGGTAAAGAAAAACTGTTTTTT. V usage is TRBV2 and J usage is TRBJ1-4; a possible D gene is TRBD1 (6 bases). This CDR3 comprises 13 residues. From germline, CDR1 is SNHLY and CDR2 FYNNEI. Trimming shortened V by 11 bases and J by 8 bases, and 18 bases separated the two germline ends. The full variable domain, its missing parts supplied by reference TRBV2 and TRBJ1-4, is EPEVTQTPSHQVTQMGQEVILRCVPISNHLYFYWYRQILGQKVEFLVSFYNNEISEKSEIFDDQFSVERPDGSNFTLKIRSTKLEDSAMYFCAGSTQGKEKLFFGSGTQLSVL.

The DNA of the CDR3 is TGTGCCAGCAGCCCAGGGACCTCCTACGAGCAGTACTTC. It encodes CASSPGTSYEQYF. This chain connects TRBV7-9 to TRBJ2-7; possibly TRBD1 or TRBD2 for D (5 bases each). CDR3 length: 13 residues. V dropped 5 bases and J dropped 0 bases, with 8 bases sitting between them. From germline, CDR1 is SEHNR and CDR2 FQNEAQ (reference sequence). The full variable domain, in which reference TRBV7-9 and TRBJ2-7 provide the parts outside the CDR3, is DTGVSQNPRHKITKRGQNVTFRCDPISEHNRLYWYRQTLGQGPEFLTYFQNEAQLEKSRLLSDRFSAERPKGSFSTLEIQRTEQGDSAMYLCASSPGTSYEQYFGPGTRLTVT.

The chain employs TRBV5-4 and TRBJ2-1; D is perhaps TRBD1 (6 bases). Germline lookup yields CDR1 SGHNT and CDR2 YYREEE (reference sequence). The length of the CDR3 is 13 residues. The V end was cut by 3 bases, the J end by 4 bases, with 8 bases between. This CDR3 is CASSWDIYNEQFF. In DNA, the CDR3 is TGTGCCAGCAGCTGGGACATTTACAATGAGCAGTTCTTC.

There are a few counts of this clone. The chain recombines TRBV11-2 with TRBJ1-6; 8 nucleotides agree with TRBD1. With 5 bases clipped from V and 8 bases from J, the junction kept 5 bases outside the gene matches. CDR3 size: 14 residues. Germline loops: CDR1 SGHAT, CDR2 FQNNGV. The CDR3 region has the DNA TGTGCCAGCAGCCCAGGGGGCGATGATTCACCCCTCCACTTT. Its protein product is CASSPGGDDSPLHF.

V is TRBV5-1 and J is TRBJ2-7, with a possible D match to TRBD2 (5 bases). With 0 bases removed from V and 2 bases from J, the gap between germline ends came to 9 bases. The CDR3 has 14 amino acids. The germline V gene encodes CDR1 SGHRS and CDR2 YFSETQ. The CDR3 here is CASSLAERPYEQYF. The DNA of the CDR3 is TGCGCCAGCAGCTTGGCGGAGCGGCCCTACGAGCAGTACTTC.

The rearrangement links TRBV27 to TRBJ2-7; maybe TRBD2 (6 bases). With 3 bases removed from V and 3 bases from J, the gap between germline ends came to 18 bases. The CDR3 is 16 residues long. The germline gives CDR1 MNHEY, CDR2 SMNVEV (reference sequence). CDR3 residues: CASSLSGPGLRYEQYF. CDR3 sequence (DNA): TGTGCCAGCAGTTTGAGTGGCCCGGGACTGCGCTACGAGCAGTACTTC.

The V call is TRBV28, the J call TRBJ2-7, with 14 bases matching TRBD2. The germline V gene has CDR1 MDHEN and CDR2 SYDVKM. This CDR3 has 19 residues. V lost 2 bases to trimming and J lost 3 bases; unmatched junction nucleotides: 12. CDR3 sequence reads: CASSLDSGGTSGSLYEQYF. CDR3 DNA sequence: TGTGCCAGCAGTTTAGACTCTGGGGGGACTAGCGGGAGTCTCTACGAGCAGTACTTC.

The J gene is TRBJ2-5, the V gene TRBV11-3; tentative D call: TRBD2 (5 bases). The length of the CDR3 is 13 residues. Germline-derived CDR1 and CDR2 are SGHNT and YENEEA. V was cut by 1 base and J by 5 bases, with 8 bases left in between. The CDR3 is CASSLGTGETQYF. CDR3 DNA: TGTGCCAGCAGCTTAGGGACTGGGGAGACCCAGTACTTC.

This clone has a single count. This chain joins TRBV27 and TRBJ2-3; D remains ambiguous. Trimming removed 2 bases at V and 2 bases at J, with 8 bases between. The V gene's germline CDR1 is MNHEY and CDR2 SMNVEV (reference sequence). The CDR3 totals 14 residues. CDR3 DNA: TGTGCCAGCAGTTTACAACCATACACAGATACGCAGTATTTT. This gives the protein CASSLQPYTDTQYF.

The rearrangement links TRBV29-1 to TRBJ2-1; unclear D gene. Germline CDR1 is SQVTM and CDR2 is ANQGSEA. CDR3 size: 13 residues. V was pared by 5 bases and J by 4 bases, with 12 bases between. The CDR3 loop reads CSVSAGVYNEQFF. CDR3 DNA: TGCAGCGTTAGTGCAGGAGTATACAATGAGCAGTTCTTC.

V usage is TRBV20-1 and J usage is TRBJ1-1; D unclear. The germline V and J ends were trimmed by 6 bases and 4 bases, with 9 bases remaining between them. Germline CDR1 is DFQATT and CDR2 is SNEGSKA (reference sequence). This CDR3 has 11 amino acids. The CDR3 spells CSAPASTEAFF. CDR3 DNA: TGCAGTGCCCCTGCGAGCACTGAAGCTTTCTTT.